Below, 19 T cell receptor beta chains from the same sample are listed, as sequenced in a study of T cells after yellow fever vaccination. TCRdb reprocessed the 5' RACE reads with MiXCR, giving one entry per CDR3 protein. The sample holds around 30,000 distinct CDR3 sequences, about 10% seen once. The material was PBMCs, either bulk or a sorted T-cell subset (CD4+, CD8+, memory, or dextramer-sorted; not recorded which), obtained around 15 days after the first yellow fever vaccination. The receptors were sampled from a man in his late teens or twenties who received the YFV17D yellow fever vaccine.

This clonotype appeared many times. V is TRBV5-1 and J is TRBJ2-5; 8 positions agree with TRBD2. CDR3 length equals 15 residues. The germline CDR1 and CDR2 sequences are SGHRS and YFSETQ. V trimming: 3 bases; J trimming: 3 bases; junction bases outside the gene matches: 7. The CDR3 DNA is TGCGCCAGCAGCTCGGGGGGGACTCAGGAAGAGACCCAGTACTTC. Protein product: CASSSGGTQEETQYF.

This clonotype has only a few counts. The chain links TRBV2 to TRBJ1-6, with a possible D match to TRBD1 (6 bases). The CDR3 is 13 amino acids. Germline lookup yields CDR1 SNHLY and CDR2 FYNNEI. V was cut by 4 bases and J by 8 bases, with 9 bases left in between. The CDR3 loop is CASSGDTYSPLHF. For the CDR3, the DNA is TGTGCCAGCAGTGGGGACACATATTCACCCCTCCACTTT.

This clonotype was recorded many times. V is TRBV4-1 and J is TRBJ2-5; 7 bases align to TRBD2. J gave up 3 bases and V 4 bases, and 11 bases lay outside the gene matches. CDR1 is MGHRA, CDR2 YSYEKL, per germline. The CDR3 has 16 amino acids. CDR3 nucleotides: TGCGCCAGCAGCCCCTCCCCGGGAGGAAAAAAAGAGACCCAGTACTTC. Protein product: CASSPSPGGKKETQYF.

This clonotype occurred many times. The chain recombines TRBV6-1 with TRBJ2-1; TRBD1 matches at 7 bases. Germline V lookup: CDR1 MNHNS, CDR2 SASEGT. Germline trimming cut 6 bases from V and 10 bases from J; bases unmatched to any gene: 9. The CDR3 sequence is 13 residues long. The CDR3: CASSGTARREQFF. The CDR3 nucleotides read TGTGCCAGCAGCGGGACAGCCCGACGGGAGCAGTTCTTC.

This clonotype was seen repeatedly, ten times or more. The rearrangement joins TRBV6-5 to TRBJ2-1, with D maybe TRBD2 (6 bases). This CDR3 is built from 13 residues. Germline CDR1 is MNHEY and CDR2 is SVGAGI. The V end lost 2 bases, the J end lost 7 bases, and 9 bases lay between the germline ends. CDR3: CASSYTLANEQFF. The CDR3 nucleotides read TGTGCCAGCAGTTACACTCTAGCGAATGAGCAGTTCTTC.

Only one count was recorded for this clonotype. The chain is built from TRBV3-1 and TRBJ2-7, with 13 bases lining up with TRBD2. V shed 10 bases, J shed 2 bases, and the junction held 8 bases outside the gene matches. CDR3 length equals 15 residues. Germline V lookup: CDR1 LGHDT, CDR2 YNNKEL (reference sequence). CDR3 amino acids: CATSKGTSGAYEQYF. The CDR3 nucleotides read TGTGCCACCTCCAAAGGGACTAGCGGGGCCTACGAGCAGTACTTC.

The sample holds many counts of this clonotype. The chain is built from TRBV9 and TRBJ1-1; D is undetermined. Germline CDR1 and CDR2: SGDLS and YYNGEE. Trimming shortened V by 4 bases and J by 2 bases, and 9 bases separated the two germline ends. This CDR3 contains 13 residues. CDR3 amino acids: CASSNRANTEAFF. As DNA, the CDR3 is TGTGCCAGCAGCAACCGGGCCAACACTGAAGCTTTCTTT.

This clonotype was seen only a few times. The chain couples TRBV20-1 to TRBJ1-2; tentatively, D is TRBD1 (6 bases). This CDR3 is 14 amino acids long. Germline lookup yields CDR1 DFQATT and CDR2 SNEGSKA (reference sequence). V was shortened by 3 bases and J by 2 bases, with 13 bases between the two germline ends. CDR3 protein: CSASLKGENYGYTF. In nucleotides, the CDR3 is TGCAGTGCTAGTTTAAAGGGGGAGAACTATGGCTACACCTTC.

This clonotype was observed many times. The chain couples TRBV3-1 to TRBJ1-5, with a tentative D call TRBD1 (5 bases). The CDR3 covers 15 residues. Looked up from germline, CDR1 is LGHDT and CDR2 is YNNKEL (reference sequence). V was trimmed by 0 bases and J by 3 bases, leaving 9 bases between them. The CDR3 here is CASSQDAGPNQPQHF. The CDR3 coding sequence is TGTGCCAGCAGCCAAGATGCAGGGCCCAATCAGCCCCAGCATTTT.

There are many counts of this clonotype. The chain employs TRBV7-9 and TRBJ1-2, with D possibly being TRBD1 (6 bases). V lost 1 base and J lost 3, with 12 bases in between. Germline-derived CDR1 and CDR2 are SEHNR and FQNEAQ (reference sequence). The CDR3 consists of 15 residues. In DNA form, the CDR3 reads TGTGCCAGCAGCTTAGGGTCCACAGGGCACTATGGCTACACCTTC. The encoded protein is CASSLGSTGHYGYTF.

There are many counts of this clonotype. The gene calls are TRBV4-3 and TRBJ2-2; D is unresolved. Per germline, CDR1 LGHNA and CDR2 YSLEER. V shed 1 base and J shed 0 bases, with 6 bases lying between them. CDR3 length: 15 residues. DNA of the CDR3: TGCGCCAGCAGCCAAGGCCTTTCGAACACCGGGGAGCTGTTTTTT. Translation gives CASSQGLSNTGELFF.

There are many counts of this clonotype. The genes are TRBV7-2 and TRBJ1-2, with D hard to call. The germline V and J ends were trimmed by 2 bases and 3 bases, with 13 bases remaining between them. Germline CDR1 and CDR2: SGHTA and FQGNSA. The CDR3 spans 15 residues. The CDR3 region has the DNA TGTGCCAGCAGCTTAACCCAGACGAGCGACTATGGCTACACCTTC. Its translation is CASSLTQTSDYGYTF.

This clonotype is judged medium-sized. V gene TRBV4-3 combines with J gene TRBJ2-5; 9 bases are a match to TRBD2. This CDR3 contains 15 residues. The V gene's germline CDR1 is LGHNA and CDR2 YSLEER. V shed 0 bases, J shed 1 base, and the junction held 0 bases outside the gene matches. CDR3: CASSQERGGQETQYF. CDR3 bases: TGCGCCAGCAGCCAAGAGCGGGGGGGCCAAGAGACCCAGTACTTC.

In this sample, this clonotype turned up many times. The chain uses TRBV5-1 and TRBJ2-6; D is ambiguous. This CDR3 is 15 amino acids long. Germline CDR1 reads SGHRS; CDR2 reads YFSETQ. V lost 4 bases and J 0 bases, leaving 8 bases between the germline ends. CDR3 residues: CASSQKVSGANVLTF. Written as DNA, the CDR3 is TGCGCCAGCAGCCAAAAGGTCTCTGGGGCCAACGTCCTGACTTTC.

This clonotype was seen ten or more times. V usage is TRBV30 and J usage is TRBJ1-5; D gene unclear. Germline CDR1 reads GTSNPN; CDR2 reads SVGIG (reference sequence). Trimming took off 3 bases at V and 2 bases at J, with 11 bases between the two ends. This CDR3 comprises 14 residues. The CDR3 here is CAWRWRHRNQPQHF. The CDR3 DNA sequence: TGTGCCTGGAGATGGCGACATCGCAATCAGCCCCAGCATTTT. Filled out from reference TRBV30 and TRBJ1-5, the complete variable domain reads SQTIHQWPATLVQPVGSPLSLECTVEGTSNPNLYWYRQAAGRGLQLLFYSVGIGQISSEVPQNLSASRPQDRQFILSSKKLLLSDSGFYLCAWRWRHRNQPQHFGDGTRLSIL.

This clonotype was observed many times. V is TRBV5-6 and J is TRBJ2-3; no firm D call. Germline lookup yields CDR1 SGHDT and CDR2 YYEEEE. The ends were cut back, 1 base at V and 0 bases at J, with 9 bases in the middle. There are 15 residues in the CDR3. CDR3: CASSLRVISTDTQYF. CDR3 nucleotide sequence: TGTGCCAGCAGCTTGAGGGTGATTAGCACAGATACGCAGTATTTT.

This clonotype appeared many times. The CDR3 nucleotides are TGCGCCAGCAGCCGCGGGGGGCAGTGGAACACTGAAGCTTTCTTT. Its translation is CASSRGGQWNTEAFF. This chain joins TRBV5-1 and TRBJ1-1, with D perhaps TRBD1 (6 bases). The germline CDR1 and CDR2 sequences are SGHRS and YFSETQ. Trimming cost V 4 bases and J 1 base, with 14 bases left between them. The CDR3 has 15 amino acids. Full variable domain (missing parts from reference TRBV5-1 and TRBJ1-1): KAGVTQTPRYLIKTRGQQVTLSCSPISGHRSVSWYQQTPGQGLQFLFEYFSETQRNKGNFPGRFSGRQFSNSRSEMNVSTLELGDSALYLCASSRGGQWNTEAFFGQGTRLTVV.

This clonotype was recorded at least ten times. V and J are TRBV4-3 and TRBJ2-2; possibly TRBD2 for D (5 bases). Germline CDR1 and CDR2: LGHNA and YSLEER. The CDR3 extends over 16 amino acids. Trimming removed 1 base from V and 9 bases from J, with 18 bases in between. Here the CDR3 reads CASSQVGRAKGRELFF. As DNA, the CDR3 is TGCGCCAGCAGCCAAGTTGGGCGGGCCAAGGGCCGGGAGCTGTTTTTT.

This clonotype was seen repeatedly, ten times or more. V and J are TRBV7-9 and TRBJ2-1; maybe TRBD1 (6 bases). Trimming took off 5 bases at V and 7 bases at J, with 9 bases between the two ends. Germline assignment: CDR1 SEHNR and CDR2 FQNEAQ (reference sequence). This CDR3 comprises 12 residues. The CDR3 nucleotides are TGTGCCAGCAGCCGAGGGGGTAATGAGCAGTTCTTC. This encodes CASSRGGNEQFF.